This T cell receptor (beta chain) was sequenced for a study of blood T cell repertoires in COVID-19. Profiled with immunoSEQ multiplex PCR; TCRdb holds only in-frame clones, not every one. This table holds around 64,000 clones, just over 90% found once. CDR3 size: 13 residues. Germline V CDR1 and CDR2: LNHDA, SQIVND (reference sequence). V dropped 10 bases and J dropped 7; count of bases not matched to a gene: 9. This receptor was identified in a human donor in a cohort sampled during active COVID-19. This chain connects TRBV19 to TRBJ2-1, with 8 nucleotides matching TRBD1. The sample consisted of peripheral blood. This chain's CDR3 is CATRQQGANEQFF. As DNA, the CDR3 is TGTGCCACCCGACAGCAGGGGGCAAATGAGCAGTTCTTC.